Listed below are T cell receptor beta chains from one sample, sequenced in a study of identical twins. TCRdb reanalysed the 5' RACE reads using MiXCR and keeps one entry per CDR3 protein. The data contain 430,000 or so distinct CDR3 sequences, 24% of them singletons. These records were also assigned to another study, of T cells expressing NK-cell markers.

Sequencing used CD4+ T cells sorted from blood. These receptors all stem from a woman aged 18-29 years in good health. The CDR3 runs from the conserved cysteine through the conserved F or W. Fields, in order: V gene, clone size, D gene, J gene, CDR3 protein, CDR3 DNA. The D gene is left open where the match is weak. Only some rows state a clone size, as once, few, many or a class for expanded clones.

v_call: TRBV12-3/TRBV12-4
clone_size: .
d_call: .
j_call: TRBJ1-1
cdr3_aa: CASRPTKGVEAFF
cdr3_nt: TGTGCCAGCAGACCAACCAAGGGCGTTGAAGCTTTCTTT

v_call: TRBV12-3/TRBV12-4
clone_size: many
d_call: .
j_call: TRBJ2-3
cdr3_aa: CASSLDRAYEDTQYF
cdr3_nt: TGTGCCAGCAGTTTAGACCGGGCCTACGAGGATACGCAGTATTTT

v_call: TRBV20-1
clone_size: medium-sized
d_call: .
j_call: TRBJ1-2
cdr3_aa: CSARDLDTLHGYTF
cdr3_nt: TGCAGTGCTAGAGATCTGGACACCCTGCATGGCTACACCTTC

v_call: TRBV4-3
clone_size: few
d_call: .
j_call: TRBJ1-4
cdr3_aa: CASSQANEKLFF
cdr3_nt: TGCGCCAGCAGCCAAGCGAATGAAAAACTGTTTTTT

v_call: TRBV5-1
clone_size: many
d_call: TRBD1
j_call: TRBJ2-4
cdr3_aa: CASSLVQGKNIQYF
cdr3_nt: TGCGCCAGCAGCTTGGTACAGGGGAAAAACATTCAGTACTTC

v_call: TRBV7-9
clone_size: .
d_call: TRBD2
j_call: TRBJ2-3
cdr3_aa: CASSGSGRWADTQYF
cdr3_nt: TGTGCCAGCAGCGGTAGCGGGAGATGGGCAGATACGCAGTATTTT

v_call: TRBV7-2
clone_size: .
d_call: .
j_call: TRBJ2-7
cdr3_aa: CASSLVGRVSSYEQYF
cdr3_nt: TGTGCCAGCAGCTTAGTGGGGCGGGTGAGCTCCTACGAGCAGTACTTC

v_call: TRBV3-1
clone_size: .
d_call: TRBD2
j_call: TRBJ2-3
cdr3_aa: CASSQAGTSGILAQYF
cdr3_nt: TGTGCCAGCAGCCAAGCCGGGACTAGCGGGATTTTGGCGCAGTATTTT

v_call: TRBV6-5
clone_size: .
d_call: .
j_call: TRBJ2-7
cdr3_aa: CASSYTVGVSYEQYF
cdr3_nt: TGTGCCAGCAGTTACACCGTCGGGGTCTCCTACGAGCAGTACTTC

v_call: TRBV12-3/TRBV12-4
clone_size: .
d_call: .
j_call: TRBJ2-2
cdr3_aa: CASSYRGMGTGELFF
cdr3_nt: TGTGCCAGCAGTTATCGCGGGATGGGGACCGGGGAGCTGTTTTTT

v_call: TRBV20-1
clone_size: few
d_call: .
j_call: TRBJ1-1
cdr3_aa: CSASIRGTEAFF
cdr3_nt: TGCAGTGCTAGCATAAGGGGCACTGAAGCTTTCTTT

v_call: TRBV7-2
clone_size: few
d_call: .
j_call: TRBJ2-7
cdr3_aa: CASSLTFYEQYF
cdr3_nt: TGTGCCAGCAGCTTAACATTTTACGAGCAGTACTTC

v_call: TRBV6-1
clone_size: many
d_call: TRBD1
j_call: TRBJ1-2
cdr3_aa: CASSVTGGDYGYTF
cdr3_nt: TGCGCCAGCAGCGTTACAGGGGGAGACTATGGCTACACCTTC

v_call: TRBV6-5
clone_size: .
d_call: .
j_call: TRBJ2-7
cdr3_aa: CASRKDWYEQYF
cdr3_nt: TGTGCCAGCCGAAAGGACTGGTACGAGCAGTACTTC

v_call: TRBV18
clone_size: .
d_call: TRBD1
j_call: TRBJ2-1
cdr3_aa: CASSPGTGEANEQFF
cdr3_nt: TGTGCCAGCTCACCAGGGACAGGGGAGGCAAATGAGCAGTTCTTC

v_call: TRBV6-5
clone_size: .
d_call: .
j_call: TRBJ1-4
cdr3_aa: CASSYSPGSQGEKLFF
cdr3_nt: TGTGCCAGCAGTTACTCCCCAGGTTCCCAAGGGGAAAAACTGTTTTTT

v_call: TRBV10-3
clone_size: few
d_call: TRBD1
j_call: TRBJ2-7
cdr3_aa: CAISEGGRWSYEQYF
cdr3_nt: TGTGCCATCAGTGAAGGGGGCAGATGGTCCTACGAGCAGTACTTC

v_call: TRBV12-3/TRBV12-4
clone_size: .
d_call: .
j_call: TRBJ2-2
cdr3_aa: CASTPGGPNTGELFF
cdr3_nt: TGTGCCAGCACGCCCGGGGGCCCAAACACCGGGGAGCTGTTTTTT

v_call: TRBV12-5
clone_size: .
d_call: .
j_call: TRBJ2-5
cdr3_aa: CASGLTRATNYGETQYF
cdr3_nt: TGTGCTAGTGGTTTGACCAGAGCCACAAACTACGGAGAGACCCAGTACTTC